Each of the 32 T cell receptor beta chains below was sequenced from the same sample in a study of blood T cell repertoires in COVID-19. TCRdb's copy holds only in-frame clones and misses some; the assay was immunoSEQ multiplex PCR. The sample lists tens of thousands of clones, around 84% occurring once. Sequenced sample: peripheral blood. The receptors here all came from a human donor in a cohort sampled during active COVID-19.

The chain has TRBV9 and TRBJ2-5; D perhaps matches TRBD2 (7 bases). There are 16 residues in the CDR3. From germline, CDR1 is SGDLS and CDR2 YYNGEE. With 0 bases removed from V and 5 bases from J, the gap between germline ends came to 17 bases. The CDR3 here is CASSVAWGGGLETQYF. The CDR3 DNA follows: TGTGCCAGCAGCGTAGCATGGGGGGGCGGCTTGGAGACCCAGTACTTC.

The chain recombines TRBV27 with TRBJ2-5, with 10 bases matching TRBD2. The CDR3 has 15 residues. V was pared by 3 bases and J by 5 bases, with 6 bases of the junction left unmatched. Looked up from germline, CDR1 is MNHEY and CDR2 is SMNVEV (reference sequence). CDR3 residues: CASSFGLAGAETQYF. CDR3 nucleotide sequence: TGTGCCAGCAGTTTTGGGCTAGCGGGAGCGGAGACCCAGTACTTC.

The chain uses TRBV7-9 and TRBJ2-5, with 11 bases matching TRBD2. CDR3 length equals 17 residues. Germline loops: CDR1 SEHNR, CDR2 FQNEAQ (reference sequence). The V segment lost 5 bases and the J segment 3 bases; nucleotides outside the gene matches: 11. The CDR3 region has the DNA TGTGCCAGCAGCCCCCGGCGCCTAGCGGGGGGAAAAGAGACCCAGTACTTC. Protein product: CASSPRRLAGGKETQYF. Variable domain in full (rest from reference TRBV7-9 and TRBJ2-5): DTGVSQNPRHKITKRGQNVTFRCDPISEHNRLYWYRQTLGQGPEFLTYFQNEAQLEKSRLLSDRFSAERPKGSFSTLEIQRTEQGDSAMYLCASSPRRLAGGKETQYFGPGTRLLVL.

J is TRBJ2-1 and V is TRBV6-5; 7 bases agree with TRBD1. In germline, CDR1 is MNHEY, CDR2 SVGAGI. Trimming removed 7 bases from V and 4 bases from J; junction bases left unmatched: 4. The CDR3 spans 13 residues. The CDR3 here is CASTNRGYNEQFF. The DNA of the CDR3 is TGTGCCAGCACAAACAGGGGTTACAATGAGCAGTTCTTC.

This CDR3 is CASSLSWTGGAQPQHF. The CDR3 DNA reads TGTGCCAGCAGTTTATCCTGGACAGGGGGCGCCCAGCCCCAGCATTTT. The chain recombines TRBV27 with TRBJ1-5; 11 bases map to TRBD1. Germline V gives CDR1 MNHEY, CDR2 SMNVEV (reference sequence). The CDR3 is 16 residues long. Trimming removed 0 bases from V and 7 bases from J; junction bases left unmatched: 5.

This clone was seen only once. V is TRBV10-3 and J is TRBJ2-7, with D perhaps TRBD2 (6 bases). CDR3 length: 14 residues. V was trimmed by 0 bases and J by 1 base, leaving 7 bases between them. Per germline, CDR1 ENHRY and CDR2 SYGVKD. The CDR3 spells CAISESSGSYEQYF. For the CDR3, the DNA is TGTGCCATCAGTGAGTCGAGCGGGTCCTACGAGCAGTACTTC.

V usage is TRBV6-6 and J usage is TRBJ1-6, with 7 bases identical to TRBD1. Trimming removed 2 bases from V and 5 bases from J; junction bases left unmatched: 3. This CDR3 comprises 15 residues. Germline lookup yields CDR1 MNHNY and CDR2 SVGAGI (reference sequence). CDR3 loop: CASSYRDSNNSPLHF. The CDR3 nucleotides read TGTGCCAGCAGTTACCGGGACAGTAATAATTCACCCCTCCACTTT.

CDR3: CASSSRGQSYGYTF. CDR3 coding DNA: TGTGCCAGCAGTTCGCGGGGCCAGAGCTATGGCTACACCTTC. The chain has TRBV6-5 and TRBJ1-2; maybe TRBD1 (5 bases). The ends were cut back, 4 bases at V and 4 bases at J, with 13 bases in the middle. Germline lookup yields CDR1 MNHEY and CDR2 SVGAGI. There are 14 residues in the CDR3.

This chain uses TRBV5-4 with TRBJ2-5; TRBD1 matches 10 bases. Germline V gene lookup returns CDR1 SGHNT and CDR2 YYREEE (reference sequence). The junction had 9 bases not matched to a gene; V was cut back by 1 base and J by 3 bases. The CDR3 covers 17 residues. In DNA form, the CDR3 reads TGTGCCAGCAGCTTGCAGGGACAGGGGTGGGTCGAAGAGACCCAGTACTTC. It specifies CASSLQGQGWVEETQYF.

The chain recombines TRBV6-5 with TRBJ1-2; unclear D gene. Trimming removed 6 bases at V and 0 bases at J, with 14 bases between. The germline CDR1 and CDR2 sequences are MNHEY and SVGAGI. The CDR3 extends over 15 amino acids. Here the CDR3 reads CASSPMRQTNYGYTF. CDR3 in DNA: TGTGCCAGCAGCCCGATGAGGCAGACTAACTATGGCTACACCTTC.

The V call is TRBV7-3, the J call TRBJ2-2, with TRBD2 matching 7 bases. CDR1 is SGHTA and CDR2 is FQGTGA in the germline V gene. This CDR3 contains 15 residues. V shed 2 bases and J 5 bases; nucleotides not matched to a gene: 5. CDR3 sequence reads: CASSLLAGETGELFF. CDR3 bases: TGTGCCAGCAGCTTATTGGCGGGGGAGACCGGGGAGCTGTTTTTT.

The rearrangement uses TRBV6-5 and TRBJ2-2, with 7 bases matching TRBD1. The CDR3 extends over 14 amino acids. Germline V gene lookup returns CDR1 MNHEY and CDR2 SVGAGI. The V segment lost 6 bases and the J segment 1 base; nucleotides outside the gene matches: 2. In nucleotides, the CDR3 is TGTGCCAGCAGGGACAGGCTGAACACCGGGGAGCTGTTTTTT. It is translated as CASRDRLNTGELFF.

This clone was seen more than once but under ten times. The genes are TRBV7-2 and TRBJ2-7, with TRBD1 matching 8 bases. The CDR3 runs 13 residues. The germline gives CDR1 SGHTA, CDR2 FQGNSA. Trimming took 3 bases from V and 5 from J; bases not matched to a gene: 3. CDR3 residues: CASSFDRGHEQYF. The CDR3 nucleotides are TGTGCCAGCAGCTTTGACAGGGGCCACGAGCAGTACTTC.

This sequence joins TRBV30 and TRBJ1-2, with a possible D match to TRBD1 (5 bases). Trimming removed 0 bases at V and 8 bases at J, with 13 bases between. The length of the CDR3 is 13 residues. In germline, CDR1 is GTSNPN, CDR2 SVGIG (reference sequence). Here the CDR3 reads CAWSVRGGGGYTF. CDR3 nucleotides: TGTGCCTGGAGTGTACGGGGGGGAGGGGGCTACACCTTC.

The chain recombines TRBV6-2 or TRBV6-3 with TRBJ1-5, with a weak D call TRBD1 (6 bases). With 2 bases removed from V and 6 bases from J, the gap between germline ends came to 8 bases. The CDR3 spans 13 residues. Germline V gene lookup returns CDR1 MNHEY and CDR2 SVGEGT. CDR3 amino acids: CASSYMDSQPQHF. CDR3 in DNA: TGTGCCAGCAGTTACATGGACAGTCAGCCCCAGCATTTT.

V usage is TRBV7-9 and J usage is TRBJ2-7, with TRBD1 identical over 7 bases. Looked up from germline, CDR1 is SEHNR and CDR2 is FQNEAQ (reference sequence). This CDR3 region has 15 residues. Trimming at V came to 4 bases and at J to 3 bases, leaving 9 bases not matched to a gene. CDR3 coding DNA: TGTGCCAGCAGCTCCTCCGACAACAGGGGCTACGAGCAGTACTTC. Its translation is CASSSSDNRGYEQYF. Supplemented by reference TRBV7-9 and TRBJ2-7, the full variable domain reads DTGVSQNPRHKITKRGQNVTFRCDPISEHNRLYWYRQTLGQGPEFLTYFQNEAQLEKSRLLSDRFSAERPKGSFSTLEIQRTEQGDSAMYLCASSSSDNRGYEQYFGPGTRLTVT.

The CDR3 coding sequence is TGTGCCAGCAGACATCAGGGGACCAACCCCTACGAGCAGTACTTC. It codes for CASRHQGTNPYEQYF. The chain joins TRBV13 to TRBJ2-7; D might be TRBD1 (6 bases). Trimming left V 6 bases short and J 2 bases short, with 17 bases between. CDR1 is PRHDT, CDR2 FYEKMQ, per germline (reference sequence). The CDR3 has 15 amino acids.

This clone was detected a few times. The gene calls are TRBV4-2 and TRBJ2-2; TRBD2 aligns across 14 bases. The CDR3 has 19 residues. The V and J ends lost 1 base and 5 bases, in that order; junction bases with no gene match: 9. CDR1 LGHNA and CDR2 YNFKEQ come from the germline V gene. The DNA for the CDR3 is TGTGCCAGCAGCCAAGCTGGGGGGGGACTAGCGGGAGATACCGGGGAGCTGTTTTTT. Its protein product is CASSQAGGGLAGDTGELFF.

The rearrangement uses TRBV6-5 and TRBJ2-3; tentatively, D is TRBD2 (7 bases). The CDR3 loop spans 15 amino acids. The ends were cut back, 4 bases at V and 6 bases at J, with 17 bases in the middle. CDR1 is MNHEY and CDR2 is SVGAGI in the germline V gene. CDR3 amino acids: CASSSPRAGADTQYF. CDR3 nucleotides: TGTGCCAGCAGTTCCCCCCGCGCGGGGGCCGATACGCAGTATTTT.

The chain has TRBV19 and TRBJ2-7; 7 bases line up with TRBD1. Trimming removed 4 bases from V and 3 bases from J; junction bases left unmatched: 9. The CDR3 runs 15 residues. Germline-derived CDR1 and CDR2 are LNHDA and SQIVND (reference sequence). CDR3 nucleotide sequence: TGTGCCAGTAGTAACTCGGGACAGCAAAACTACGAGCAGTACTTC. The encoded protein is CASSNSGQQNYEQYF.

This clone is a singleton in its sample. V and J are TRBV28 and TRBJ2-5, with D maybe TRBD2 (5 bases). V lost 1 base, J lost 4 bases, and 7 bases lay in between. CDR1 and CDR2 (germline): MDHEN, SYDVKM. The CDR3 extends over 13 amino acids. The CDR3 DNA is TGTGCCAGCAGTTTATTTCGGGGAGAGACCCAGTACTTC. Residues: CASSLFRGETQYF.

The chain combines TRBV11-2 with TRBJ2-2, with D unclear. CDR1 and CDR2 (germline): SGHAT, FQNNGV. V lost 2 bases to trimming and J lost 3 bases, with 4 bases between them. The CDR3 has 13 amino acids. DNA of the CDR3: TGTGCCAGCAGCTTAACGGACACCGGGGAGCTGTTTTTT. Translating gives CASSLTDTGELFF.

The V call is TRBV13, the J call TRBJ1-2, with 8 bases fitting TRBD1. With V trimmed by 0 bases and J by 6 bases, 15 bases remained unmatched. Germline V lookup: CDR1 PRHDT, CDR2 FYEKMQ (reference sequence). The CDR3 is 18 amino acids. Written as DNA, the CDR3 is TGTGCCAGCAGCTTAGGCGATCGGAGACAGGGGACAAGTAATGGCTACACCTTC. The encoded protein is CASSLGDRRQGTSNGYTF.

V and J are TRBV5-1 and TRBJ1-2; a possible D gene is TRBD1 (6 bases). The CDR3 has 13 residues. CDR1 is SGHRS and CDR2 is YFSETQ in the germline V gene. V gave up 0 bases and J gave up 4 bases, with 7 bases separating them. CDR3 sequence: CASSLGDIYGYTF. In nucleotides, the CDR3 is TGCGCCAGCAGCTTGGGGGACATCTATGGCTACACCTTC.

V is TRBV4-1 and J is TRBJ2-2; no firm D call. Looked up from germline, CDR1 is MGHRA and CDR2 is YSYEKL. This CDR3 is 15 amino acids long. V lost 2 bases and J 1 base, leaving 8 bases between the germline ends. In DNA, the CDR3 is TGCGCCAGCAGCCAATTGAGTCAGAACACCGGGGAGCTGTTTTTT. This encodes CASSQLSQNTGELFF.

This clone was observed a single time. This chain connects TRBV5-1 to TRBJ1-4, with D unresolved. The CDR3 has 18 amino acids. V dropped 4 bases and J dropped 5 bases, with 24 bases sitting between them. Germline V CDR1 and CDR2: SGHRS, YFSETQ. CDR3 region: CASSPREGRVNTNEKLFF. CDR3 bases: TGCGCCAGCAGCCCACGGGAGGGTCGCGTAAACACAAATGAAAAACTGTTTTTT.

The J gene is TRBJ2-7, the V gene TRBV6-4; 7 bases fit TRBD1. The J segment lost 0 bases and the V segment lost 6 bases, leaving 5 bases of the junction unmatched. Germline V gene lookup returns CDR1 MRHNA and CDR2 SNTAGT. This CDR3 contains 14 residues. CDR3 residues: CASREWDSSYEQYF. As DNA, the CDR3 is TGTGCCAGCAGAGAGTGGGACAGCTCCTACGAGCAGTACTTC.

The sample holds a few counts of this clone. This chain joins TRBV7-3 and TRBJ2-7; D perhaps matches TRBD2 (6 bases). The CDR3 consists of 19 residues. The germline V and J ends were trimmed by 3 bases and 0 bases, with 24 bases remaining between them. Germline lookup yields CDR1 SGHTA and CDR2 FQGTGA. CDR3 bases: TGTGCCAGCAGCTTCAGGCGGGGAAGGAATAAGAGTGGCTCCTACGAGCAGTACTTC. Translation gives CASSFRRGRNKSGSYEQYF. Supplemented by reference TRBV7-3 and TRBJ2-7, the full variable domain reads GAGVSQTPSNKVTEKGKYVELRCDPISGHTALYWYRQSLGQGPEFLIYFQGTGAADDSGLPNDRFFAVRPEGSVSTLKIQRTERGDSAVYLCASSFRRGRNKSGSYEQYFGPGTRLTVT.

The CDR3: CASSAGLAETPFGQYF. The CDR3 DNA reads as TGTGCCAGCAGTGCGGGACTAGCGGAGACCCCGTTCGGGCAGTACTTC. The chain recombines TRBV27 with TRBJ2-7; 11 nucleotides match TRBD2. The V gene's germline CDR1 is MNHEY and CDR2 SMNVEV (reference sequence). This CDR3 spans 16 amino acids. The V segment lost 5 bases and the J segment 9 bases; nucleotides outside the gene matches: 15.

The chain joins TRBV12-3 or TRBV12-4 to TRBJ1-6, with D maybe TRBD1 (5 bases). Trimming pared 9 bases from V and 7 bases from J, leaving 13 bases between. This CDR3 has 13 amino acids. The CDR3 sequence is CASQGAGNSPLHF. The CDR3 DNA reads as TGTGCCAGTCAGGGTGCGGGGAATTCACCCCTCCACTTT.

The chain recombines TRBV9 with TRBJ2-3, with a tentative D call TRBD2 (5 bases). This CDR3 has 14 amino acids. Per the germline V gene, CDR1 is SGDLS and CDR2 is YYNGEE. Between the trimmed V and J ends, which lost 5 bases and 2 bases, there was a span of 12 bases. This chain's CDR3 is CASSLPGSTDTQYF. CDR3 DNA: TGTGCCAGCAGTCTTCCGGGGTCCACAGATACGCAGTATTTT.

V usage is TRBV5-4 and J usage is TRBJ2-1; TRBD2 matches at 9 bases. Trimming removed 4 bases from V and 9 bases from J; junction bases left unmatched: 11. Germline V gene data show CDR1 as SGHNT and CDR2 as YYREEE (reference sequence). CDR3 length equals 15 residues. The CDR3 coding sequence is TGTGCCAGCAGCGGGATAGCTAGCGGGAAGGGTGAGCAGTTCTTC. It is translated as CASSGIASGKGEQFF.